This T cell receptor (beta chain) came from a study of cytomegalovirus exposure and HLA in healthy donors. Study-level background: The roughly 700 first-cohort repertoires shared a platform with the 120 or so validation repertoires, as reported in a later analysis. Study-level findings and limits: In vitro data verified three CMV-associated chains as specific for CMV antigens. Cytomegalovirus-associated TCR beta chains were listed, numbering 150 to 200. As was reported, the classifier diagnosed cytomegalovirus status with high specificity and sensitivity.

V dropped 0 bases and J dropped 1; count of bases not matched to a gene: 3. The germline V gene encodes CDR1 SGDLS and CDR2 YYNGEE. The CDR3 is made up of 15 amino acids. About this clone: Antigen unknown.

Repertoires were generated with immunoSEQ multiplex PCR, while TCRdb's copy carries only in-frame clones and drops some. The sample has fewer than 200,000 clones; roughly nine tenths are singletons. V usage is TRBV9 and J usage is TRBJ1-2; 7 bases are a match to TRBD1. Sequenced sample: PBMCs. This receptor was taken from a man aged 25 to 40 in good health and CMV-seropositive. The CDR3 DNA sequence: TGTGCCAGCAGCGTAGGGGCAGGGGGTAACTATGGCTACACCTTC. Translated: CASSVGAGGNYGYTF.